The 22 T cell receptor beta chains in this list originate from one sample, sequenced in a study of T cell responses to AZD1222 COVID-19 vaccine. The protocol was immunoSEQ multiplex PCR, while the TCRdb copy is restricted to in-frame clones and leaves out a portion. Of about 94,000 clones in the sample, 85% were seen once. The sample consisted of peripheral blood, taken 28 days after the second AZD1222 dose. The receptors shown here come from an adult who received the AZD1222 COVID-19 vaccine.

J is TRBJ2-2 and V is TRBV6-2 or TRBV6-3; D is perhaps TRBD2 (6 bases). V was cut by 0 bases and J by 17 bases, with 16 bases left in between. The CDR3 has 13 residues. Germline V gives CDR1 MNHEY, CDR2 SVGEGT. In DNA form, the CDR3 reads TGTGCCAGCAGTTACTCGGGGAGGTCAGCGGGCTTTTTT. It is translated as CASSYSGRSAGFF.

The chain is built from TRBV5-1 and TRBJ2-3; possible D gene TRBD2, 6 bases. This CDR3 has 15 residues. Germline V gene data show CDR1 as SGHRS and CDR2 as YFSETQ. V was shortened by 0 bases and J by 4 bases, with 12 bases between the two germline ends. This CDR3 reads CASSLVSPGADTQYF. The CDR3 DNA reads as TGCGCCAGCAGCTTGGTATCCCCGGGGGCAGATACGCAGTATTTT.

The CDR3 here is CASSQDGGLKTGYTF. The DNA for the CDR3 is TGCGCCAGCAGCCAAGATGGCGGTTTAAAGACTGGCTACACCTTC. V is TRBV4-1 and J is TRBJ1-2; unclear D gene. CDR3 length equals 15 residues. The V gene lost 0 bases and the J gene lost 7 bases, with 15 bases spanning the gap. CDR1 MGHRA and CDR2 YSYEKL come from the germline V gene.

The rearrangement links TRBV5-5 to TRBJ2-5; 7 nucleotides agree with TRBD1. The V segment lost 2 bases and the J segment 4 bases; nucleotides outside the gene matches: 5. CDR1 and CDR2 (germline): SGHKS, YYEKEE (reference sequence). The CDR3 totals 14 residues. The CDR3 loop reads CASSFQQGSETQYF. DNA of the CDR3: TGTGCCAGCAGCTTCCAACAGGGGTCAGAGACCCAGTACTTC.

This chain joins TRBV5-1 and TRBJ2-3, with D perhaps TRBD1 or TRBD2 (5 bases each). Germline V gene sequence: CDR1 SGHRS, CDR2 YFSETQ. Trimming cost V 1 base and J 1 base, with 10 bases left between them. The length of the CDR3 is 15 residues. The CDR3 DNA sequence: TGCGCCAGCAGCTTGCCCATGGGGGGCACAGATACGCAGTATTTT. It yields the protein CASSLPMGGTDTQYF.

The chain carries TRBV6-5 and TRBJ1-1; D is possibly TRBD1 (5 bases). Trimming took 2 bases from V and 7 from J, leaving 14 bases between them. Germline CDR1 reads MNHEY; CDR2 reads SVGAGI. The CDR3 is made up of 14 amino acids. CDR3 in DNA: TGTGCCAGCAGTTACGGGGACCATTTACGTGAAGCTTTCTTT. Translation: CASSYGDHLREAFF.

The chain carries TRBV15 and TRBJ1-6; 7 nucleotides match TRBD1. Germline CDR1 LNHNV, CDR2 YYDKDF (reference sequence). The CDR3 runs to 14 residues. The junction had 8 bases not matched to a gene; V was cut back by 5 bases and J by 10 bases. The CDR3 DNA follows: TGTGCCACCAGCGGGAACACAGGGGAATCACCCCTCCACTTT. It translates to CATSGNTGESPLHF.

The DNA for the CDR3 is TGTGCCAGCAGCTTAATAGCGGGAACGGGCACAGATACGCAGTATTTT. Protein: CASSLIAGTGTDTQYF. This chain uses TRBV11-2 with TRBJ2-3; 8 bases line up with TRBD2. The CDR3 consists of 16 residues. V lost 2 bases, J lost 1 base, and 5 bases stayed unmatched. CDR1 and CDR2 (germline): SGHAT, FQNNGV.

The rearrangement links TRBV18 to TRBJ2-7, with 12 bases that match TRBD2. This CDR3 spans 14 amino acids. Per the germline V gene, CDR1 is KGHSH and CDR2 is LQKENI. Trimming took 3 bases from V and 4 from J; bases not matched to a gene: 1. In DNA, the CDR3 is TGTGCCAGCTCACCGGGACTAGCGGGTTACGAGCAGTACTTC. Protein: CASSPGLAGYEQYF.

V is TRBV5-1 and J is TRBJ2-2; D remains unclear. From germline, CDR1 is SGHRS and CDR2 YFSETQ. With 1 base removed from V and 6 bases from J, the gap between germline ends came to 10 bases. The CDR3 is 14 amino acids. The CDR3 here is CASSLSQMPGELFF. For the CDR3, the DNA is TGCGCCAGCAGCTTGTCACAGATGCCCGGGGAGCTGTTTTTT.

The J gene is TRBJ1-2, the V gene TRBV3-1 (or the pseudogene TRBV3-2); weak D call: TRBD1 (6 bases). Trimming took off 5 bases at V and 10 bases at J, with 20 bases between the two ends. Germline V CDR1 and CDR2: LGHDT, YNNKEL (reference sequence). This CDR3 comprises 14 residues. DNA of the CDR3: TGTGCCAGCAGCACCAGACAGGACCCAGCATCCTACACCTTC. Protein sequence: CASSTRQDPASYTF.

V gene TRBV18 combines with J gene TRBJ1-2; D not resolved. Germline values: CDR1 KGHSH, CDR2 LQKENI. The CDR3 consists of 13 residues. V dropped 10 bases and J dropped 3 bases, with 15 bases sitting between them. In DNA, the CDR3 is TGTGCCATCGCGAATCCGTGGGACTATGGCTACACCTTC. Protein product: CAIANPWDYGYTF.

The chain employs TRBV19 and TRBJ2-1; weak D call: TRBD1 (5 bases). This CDR3 contains 16 residues. The germline V gene has CDR1 LNHDA and CDR2 SQIVND (reference sequence). V dropped 5 bases and J dropped 8 bases, with 22 bases sitting between them. The CDR3 DNA sequence: TGTGCCAGTAGTCCGGTCAGGGTTGGATTGGGCGATGAGCAGTTCTTC. This translates into CASSPVRVGLGDEQFF. The variable domain in full, completed from reference TRBV19 and TRBJ2-1, reads DGGITQSPKYLFRKEGQNVTLSCEQNLNHDAMYWYRQDPGQGLRLIYYSQIVNDFQKGDIAEGYSVSREKKESFPLTVTSAQKNPTAFYLCASSPVRVGLGDEQFFGPGTRLTVL.

The V call is TRBV7-2, the J call TRBJ1-6; tentative D call: TRBD1 (6 bases). Germline V gene lookup returns CDR1 SGHTA and CDR2 FQGNSA. The CDR3 length is 16 residues. Trimming stripped 5 bases from V and 9 bases from J, with 20 bases between. The CDR3 loop is CASSQRISGAGSPLHF. The CDR3, as DNA: TGTGCCAGCAGCCAGAGGATCTCAGGGGCGGGTTCACCCCTCCACTTT.

This CDR3 is CATSRAGPTGELFF. Here the CDR3 DNA reads TGTGCCACCTCCAGGGCAGGACCAACCGGGGAGCTGTTTTTT. The chain joins TRBV7-6 to TRBJ2-2, with TRBD1 as a possible D gene (5 bases). Germline lookup yields CDR1 SGHVS and CDR2 FNYEAQ. This CDR3 spans 14 amino acids. The ends were cut back, 10 bases at V and 5 bases at J, with 17 bases in the middle. Looking up the rest from reference TRBV7-6 and TRBJ2-2 gives the full variable domain: GAGVSQSPRYKVTKRGQDVALRCDPISGHVSLYWYRQALGQGPEFLTYFNYEAQQDKSGLPNDRFSAERPEGSISTLTIQRTEQRDSAMYRCATSRAGPTGELFFGEGSRLTVL.

The J gene is TRBJ2-7, the V gene TRBV12-2. TRBV12-2 is noted as a pseudogene. This CDR3 has 14 residues. The CDR3 nucleotides are TGTGCAAGTCGCCGAACTCTTCGGGGCCAAGACGAGAACTTC. It encodes CASRRTLRGQDENF.

This clone was seen a single time. The chain links TRBV10-2 to TRBJ2-3; no firm D call. The CDR3 totals 17 residues. The germline V and J ends were trimmed by 7 bases and 4 bases, with 24 bases remaining between them. Germline V gene lookup returns CDR1 WSHSY and CDR2 SAAADI. The CDR3 bases are TGCGCCAGCAAGGGCCAGGCAAGGTCCCCCCGCGCAGATACGCAGTATTTT. Its protein product is CASKGQARSPRADTQYF.

This clone was detected once. The chain recombines TRBV13 with TRBJ2-7; 12 positions match TRBD2. V trimming: 5 bases; J trimming: 5 bases; junction bases outside the gene matches: 7. Germline-derived CDR1 and CDR2 are PRHDT and FYEKMQ (reference sequence). The CDR3 sequence is 15 residues long. The CDR3 loop reads CASSRGLAGSDEQYF. In DNA form, the CDR3 reads TGTGCCAGCAGCAGAGGACTAGCGGGGTCTGACGAGCAGTACTTC.

V is TRBV6-5 and J is TRBJ1-1; 8 bases line up with TRBD1. Germline CDR1 is MNHEY and CDR2 is SVGAGI. V dropped 6 bases and J dropped 4; count of bases not matched to a gene: 7. There are 14 residues in the CDR3. CDR3 in amino acids: CASSANRGGTEAFF. The CDR3 DNA is TGTGCCAGCAGCGCAAACAGGGGGGGCACTGAAGCTTTCTTT.

The CDR3 DNA reads TGTGCCAGCAGCTTAGTAGTTGGGACTGGTATTCTAGGTGAGCAGTTCTTC. Its translation: CASSLVVGTGILGEQFF. The genes are TRBV11-2 and TRBJ2-1; TRBD2 is a possible D gene (6 bases). This CDR3 is built from 17 residues. The germline gives CDR1 SGHAT, CDR2 FQNNGV. Between the trimmed V and J ends, which lost 1 base and 9 bases, there was a span of 22 bases.

The chain uses TRBV2 and TRBJ1-4; no clear D. This CDR3 region has 13 residues. CDR1 is SNHLY, CDR2 FYNNEI, per germline. V was clipped by 3 bases and J by 8 bases, with 10 bases between them. CDR3 in DNA: TGTGCCAGCAGTGACTCGGTCGTGGAAAAACTGTTTTTT. Its translation: CASSDSVVEKLFF.

The J gene is TRBJ1-2, the V gene TRBV11-3; D remains unclear. Germline V gene data show CDR1 as SGHNT and CDR2 as YENEEA. Trimming shortened V by 1 base and J by 5 bases, and 17 bases separated the two germline ends. CDR3 length: 16 residues. The CDR3 reads CASSLVGSPALYGYTF. The CDR3 DNA follows: TGTGCCAGCAGCTTAGTTGGGTCCCCTGCTCTATATGGCTACACCTTC.